The subject of this entry is one T cell receptor (beta chain). The sample belongs to a study of T cell responses to AZD1222 COVID-19 vaccine. With 6 bases removed from V and 4 bases from J, the gap between germline ends came to 15 bases. The CDR3 is 14 residues long. Germline values: CDR1 MNHEY, CDR2 SVGAGI. Repertoires were generated with immunoSEQ multiplex PCR, while TCRdb's copy carries only in-frame clones and drops some. The table lists 100,000 to 150,000 clones, around 92% of them singletons. Sequenced material: peripheral blood, taken on day 0 of AZD1222 vaccination. J is TRBJ1-2 and V is TRBV6-5; D not certain. The sequence derives from an adult in good health. The CDR3 DNA reads TGTGCCAGCAGCGTGGCGGACTCGGCCTATGGCTACACCTTC. It specifies CASSVADSAYGYTF.